Detailed here is one TCR beta chain. Original handling: The assay estimated nucleated cells by amplifying reference gene primers. Only in-frame clones appear in the TCRdb table, and some are missing; sequencing was by immunoSEQ multiplex PCR. From that table come the V and J calls and clone size; the DNA was used to work out D and trimming. This sample has approximately 200,000 clones; about 80% occur once, and the top ten carry 6.5% to 8.5%. The record originates from a study of blood T cell repertoires in COVID-19. Overall study context: The samples span acute and convalescent COVID-19 from the United States, Italy and Spain. Sources were T cells, B-cell-depleted T cells, or PBMCs; the material itself was cDNA or gDNA.

CDR1 PRHDT and CDR2 FYEKMQ come from the germline V gene (reference sequence). Trimming left V 3 bases short and J 1 base short, with 9 bases between. CDR3 length equals 15 residues. The V call is TRBV13, the J call TRBJ2-2, with D possibly being TRBD2 (5 bases). The sequence was collected from a human donor with acute or convalescent COVID-19. The donor label of this sample is uncertain. Sample: peripheral blood. CDR3 nucleotides: TGTGCCAGCAGCTTTGAGGGAGTGAACACCGGGGAGCTGTTTTTT. Translated, it gives CASSFEGVNTGELFF.